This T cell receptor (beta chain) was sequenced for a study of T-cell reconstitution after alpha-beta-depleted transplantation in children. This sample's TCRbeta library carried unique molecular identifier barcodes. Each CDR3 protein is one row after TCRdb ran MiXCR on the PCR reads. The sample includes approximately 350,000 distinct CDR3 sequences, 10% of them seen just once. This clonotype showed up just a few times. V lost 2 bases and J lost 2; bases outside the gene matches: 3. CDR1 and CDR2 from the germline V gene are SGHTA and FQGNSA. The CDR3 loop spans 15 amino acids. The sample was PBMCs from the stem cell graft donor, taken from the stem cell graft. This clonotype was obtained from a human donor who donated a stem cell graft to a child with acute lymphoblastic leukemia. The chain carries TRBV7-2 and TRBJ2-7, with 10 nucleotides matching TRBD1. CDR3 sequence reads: CASSLRQGAPYEQYF. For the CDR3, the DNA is TGTGCCAGCAGCTTAAGACAGGGGGCCCCCTACGAGCAGTACTTC.